This T cell receptor beta chain emerged from a study of blood T cell repertoires in COVID-19. This clone has only one observation. Authors' processing steps: Amplification of reference gene primers provided the estimated nucleated cell counts. Data came from immunoSEQ multiplex PCR; TCRdb stores just in-frame clones and leaves some out. V, J and clone size are taken as reported in that table, and D and trimming were inferred from the DNA itself. The table has 100,000 or so clones, 84% seen once. Germline V CDR1 and CDR2: MDHEN, SYDVKM. Trimming pared 3 bases from V and 3 bases from J, leaving 18 bases between. The CDR3 has 16 amino acids.

The chain joins TRBV28 to TRBJ2-7; weak D call: TRBD2 (6 bases). The origin of this receptor is a woman in her fifties or sixties with acute or convalescent COVID-19. Sequenced input: peripheral blood. The DNA of the CDR3 is TGTGCCAGCAGTTTGGCGGGGCAGGTCGTATTCTACGAGCAGTACTTC. Translation: CASSLAGQVVFYEQYF.